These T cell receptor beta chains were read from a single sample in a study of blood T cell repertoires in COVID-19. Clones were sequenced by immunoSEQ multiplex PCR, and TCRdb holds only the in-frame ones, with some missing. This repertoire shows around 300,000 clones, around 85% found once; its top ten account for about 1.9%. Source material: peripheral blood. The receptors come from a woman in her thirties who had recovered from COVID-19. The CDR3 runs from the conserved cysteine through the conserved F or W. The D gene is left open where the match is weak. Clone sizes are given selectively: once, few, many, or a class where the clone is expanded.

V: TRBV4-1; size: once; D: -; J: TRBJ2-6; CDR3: CASSQASYSGANVLTF; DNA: TGCGCCAGCAGCCAGGCCAGTTATTCCGGGGCCAACGTCCTGACTTTC
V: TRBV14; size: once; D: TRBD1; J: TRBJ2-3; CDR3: CASSHAAGQDTDTQYF; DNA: TGTGCCAGCAGCCACGCCGCGGGACAGGACACAGATACGCAGTATTTT
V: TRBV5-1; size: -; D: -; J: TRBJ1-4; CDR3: CASSLDSGDEKLFF; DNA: TGCGCCAGCAGCTTGGATTCGGGGGATGAAAAACTGTTTTTT
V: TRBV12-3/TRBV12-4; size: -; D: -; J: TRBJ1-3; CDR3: CASSSRSGAAIYF; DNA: TGTGCCAGCAGTTCCCGTTCCGGAGCGGCCATATATTTT
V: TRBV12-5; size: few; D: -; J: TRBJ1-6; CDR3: CASGLVGGNSPLHF; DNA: TGTGCTAGTGGCCTCGTCGGGGGAAATTCACCCCTCCACTTT
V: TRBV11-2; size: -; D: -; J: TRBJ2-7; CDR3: CASSPLGGAAEQYF; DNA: TGTGCCAGCAGCCCATTGGGGGGGGCCGCGGAGCAGTACTTC
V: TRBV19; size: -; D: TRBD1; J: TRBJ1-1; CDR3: CASSISWDRKTEAFF; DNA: TGTGCCAGTAGTATCTCCTGGGACAGGAAAACTGAAGCTTTCTTT
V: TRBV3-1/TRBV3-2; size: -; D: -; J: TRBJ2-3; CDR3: CASSLRTSTDTQYF; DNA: TGTGCCAGCAGCCTAAGGACTAGCACAGATACGCAGTATTTT
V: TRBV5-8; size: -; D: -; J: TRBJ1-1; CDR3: CASSTSYTEAFF; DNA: TGTGCCAGCAGCACATCTTACACTGAAGCTTTCTTT
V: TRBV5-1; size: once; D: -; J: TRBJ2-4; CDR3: CASSLAGGRSINIQYF; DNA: TGCGCCAGCAGCTTGGCGGGGGGCCGTAGTATTAACATTCAGTACTTC
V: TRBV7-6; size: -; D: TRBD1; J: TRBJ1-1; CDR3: CASSLSPDRGDTEAFF; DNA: TGTGCCAGCAGCTTATCCCCGGACAGGGGCGACACTGAAGCTTTCTTT
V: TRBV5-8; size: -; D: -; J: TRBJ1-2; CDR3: CASSLVGAYYGYTF; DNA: TGTGCCAGCAGCCTCGTGGGGGCGTACTATGGCTACACCTTC
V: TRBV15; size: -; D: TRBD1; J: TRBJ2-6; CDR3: CASSGTGEGANVLTF; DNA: TGTGCCTCCTCAGGAACAGGGGAAGGGGCCAACGTCCTGACTTTC
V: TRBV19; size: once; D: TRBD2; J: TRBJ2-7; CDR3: CASQRLAGDNYEQYF; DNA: TGTGCCAGTCAAAGACTAGCGGGAGATAACTACGAGCAGTACTTC
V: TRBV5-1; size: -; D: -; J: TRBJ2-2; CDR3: CASSLEQVNTGELFF; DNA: TGCGCCAGCAGCTTGGAACAGGTGAACACCGGGGAGCTGTTTTTT
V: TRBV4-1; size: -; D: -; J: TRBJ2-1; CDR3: CASSLFGVEQFF; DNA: TGCGCCAGCAGCCTCTTCGGGGTTGAGCAGTTCTTC
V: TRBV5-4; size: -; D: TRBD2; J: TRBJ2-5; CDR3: CASSPGGAGQETQYF; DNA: TGTGCCAGCAGCCCGGGGGGGGCGGGTCAAGAGACCCAGTACTTC
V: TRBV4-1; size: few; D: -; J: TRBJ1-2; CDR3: CASSQAQGQGYGYTF; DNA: TGCGCCAGCAGCCAAGCGCAGGGTCAGGGATATGGCTACACCTTC
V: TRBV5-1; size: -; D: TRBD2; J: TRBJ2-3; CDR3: CASSLGLADNTDTQYF; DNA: TGCGCCAGCAGCTTGGGACTAGCGGATAACACAGATACGCAGTATTTT
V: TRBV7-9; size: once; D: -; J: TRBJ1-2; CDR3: CASSPRPRGNYGYTF; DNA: TGTGCCAGCAGCCCTCGACCGAGGGGGAACTATGGCTACACCTTC
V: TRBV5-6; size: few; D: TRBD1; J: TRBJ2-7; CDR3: CASSGTGGKGYEQYF; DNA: TGTGCCAGCAGCGGTACAGGGGGCAAAGGCTACGAGCAGTACTTC
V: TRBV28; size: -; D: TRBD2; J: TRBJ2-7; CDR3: CASSLPGRSSYEQYF; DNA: TGTGCCAGCAGTTTACCCGGGAGGAGCTCCTACGAGCAGTACTTC
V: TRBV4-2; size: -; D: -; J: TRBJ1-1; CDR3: CASSQGLGRPSEAFF; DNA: TGTGCCAGCAGCCAAGGGCTTGGCCGCCCGTCTGAAGCTTTCTTT
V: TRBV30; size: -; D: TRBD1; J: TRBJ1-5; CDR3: CAWGQGGNQPQHF; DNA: TGTGCCTGGGGACAGGGCGGCAATCAGCCCCAGCATTTT
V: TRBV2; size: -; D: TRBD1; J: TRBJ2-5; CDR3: CARGTGKETQYF; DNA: TGTGCCAGAGGGACAGGGAAAGAGACCCAGTACTTC
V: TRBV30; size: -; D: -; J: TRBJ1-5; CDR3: CAWSGQNNQPQHF; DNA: TGTGCCTGGAGTGGCCAGAACAATCAGCCCCAGCATTTT
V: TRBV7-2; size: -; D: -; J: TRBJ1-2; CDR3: CASSLAGDYGYTF; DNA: TGTGCCAGCAGCTTGGCAGGGGACTATGGCTACACCTTC
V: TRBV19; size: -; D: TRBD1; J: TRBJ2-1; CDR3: CASSIGTGSAYNEQFF; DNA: TGTGCCAGTAGCATAGGGACAGGGAGCGCCTACAATGAGCAGTTCTTC
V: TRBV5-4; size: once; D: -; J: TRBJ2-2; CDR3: CASSSFSGELFF; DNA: TGTGCCAGCAGCTCCTTTTCCGGGGAGCTGTTTTTT
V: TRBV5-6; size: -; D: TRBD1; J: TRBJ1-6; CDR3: CASSFKAGGLYNSPLHF; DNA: TGTGCCAGCAGCTTTAAGGCAGGGGGACTGTATAATTCACCCCTCCACTTT
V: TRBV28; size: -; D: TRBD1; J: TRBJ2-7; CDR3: CASSPQDRGQQYF; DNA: TGTGCCAGCAGTCCCCAGGACAGGGGGCAGCAGTACTTC
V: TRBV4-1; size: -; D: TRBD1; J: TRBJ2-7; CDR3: CASSRTGGLYEQYF; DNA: TGCGCCAGCAGCCGGACAGGGGGCCTCTACGAGCAGTACTTC
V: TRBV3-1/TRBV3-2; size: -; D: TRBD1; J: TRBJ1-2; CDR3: CASSSPGQGAGNYGYTF; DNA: TGTGCCAGCAGCTCTCCGGGACAGGGGGCGGGTAACTATGGCTACACCTTC
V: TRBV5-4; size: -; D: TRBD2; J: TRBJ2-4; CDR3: CASSPSGLAGGLMDIQYF; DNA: TGTGCCAGCAGCCCCTCGGGACTAGCGGGGGGCTTAATGGACATTCAGTACTTC
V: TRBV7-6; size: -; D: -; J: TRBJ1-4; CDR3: CASSAPGTGGEKLFF; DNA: TGTGCCAGCAGCGCCCCGGGCACCGGAGGTGAAAAACTGTTTTTT
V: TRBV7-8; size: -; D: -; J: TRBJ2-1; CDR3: CASSLVPGDEQFF; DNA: TGTGCCAGCAGCTTAGTTCCGGGGGATGAGCAGTTCTTC
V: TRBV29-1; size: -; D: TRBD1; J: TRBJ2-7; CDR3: CSATGTYEQYF; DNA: TGCAGCGCGACAGGGACCTACGAGCAGTACTTC
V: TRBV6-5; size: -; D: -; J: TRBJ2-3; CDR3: CASSYSNRVGDTQYF; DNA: TGTGCCAGCAGTTACTCGAACAGAGTCGGCGATACGCAGTATTTT
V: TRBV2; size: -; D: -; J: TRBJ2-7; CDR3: CASSVEGYEQYF; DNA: TGTGCCAGCAGTGTTGAGGGCTACGAGCAGTACTTC
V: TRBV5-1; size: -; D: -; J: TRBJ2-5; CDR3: CASRRIADQETQYF; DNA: TGCGCCAGCAGAAGGATAGCGGATCAAGAGACCCAGTACTTC
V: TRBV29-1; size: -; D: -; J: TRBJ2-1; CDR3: CSVVVREQFF; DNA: TGCAGCGTTGTTGTCAGAGAGCAGTTCTTC
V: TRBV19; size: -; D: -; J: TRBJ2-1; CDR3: CASSTDGGAFDEQFF; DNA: TGTGCCAGTAGTACCGACGGAGGGGCTTTCGATGAGCAGTTCTTC
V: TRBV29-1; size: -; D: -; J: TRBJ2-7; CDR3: CSVTGTEYEQYF; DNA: TGCAGCGTTACCGGGACTGAATACGAGCAGTACTTC
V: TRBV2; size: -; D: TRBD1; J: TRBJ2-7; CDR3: CASGGDRGLYEQYF; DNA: TGTGCCAGCGGCGGGGACAGGGGGCTATACGAGCAGTACTTC
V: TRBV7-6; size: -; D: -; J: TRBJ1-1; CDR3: CASSLGGPGTEAFF; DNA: TGTGCCAGCAGCTTAGGAGGCCCGGGCACTGAAGCTTTCTTT
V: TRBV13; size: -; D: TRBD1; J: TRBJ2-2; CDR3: CASSLAIGDRATGELFF; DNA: TGTGCCAGCAGCTTAGCCATCGGGGACAGGGCCACCGGGGAGCTGTTTTTT
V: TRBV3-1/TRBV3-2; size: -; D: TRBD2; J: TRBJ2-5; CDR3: CASLAGQETQYF; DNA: TGTGCCAGTCTAGCGGGGCAAGAGACCCAGTACTTC
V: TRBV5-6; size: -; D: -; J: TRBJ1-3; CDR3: CASSSRPTGISGNTIYF; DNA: TGTGCCAGCAGCTCCCGACCGACGGGAATCTCTGGAAACACCATATATTTT
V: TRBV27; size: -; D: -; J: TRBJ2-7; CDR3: CASSVLHLGAKSSYEQYF; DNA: TGTGCCAGCAGTGTACTTCATCTTGGGGCCAAGAGCTCCTACGAGCAGTACTTC
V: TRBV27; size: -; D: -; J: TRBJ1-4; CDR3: CASSLGGGGEKLFF; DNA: TGTGCCAGCAGTTTGGGGGGAGGAGGTGAAAAACTGTTTTTT
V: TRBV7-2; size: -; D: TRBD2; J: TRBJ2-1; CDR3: CASRSTSGRYNEQFF; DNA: TGTGCCAGCAGGTCAACTAGCGGGAGATACAATGAGCAGTTCTTC
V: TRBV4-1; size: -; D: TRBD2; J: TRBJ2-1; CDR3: CASSRGGLAGLYNEQFF; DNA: TGCGCCAGCAGCCGCGGTGGACTAGCGGGGTTATACAATGAGCAGTTCTTC
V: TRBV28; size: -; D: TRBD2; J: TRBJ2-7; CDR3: CASRPGWGGIYEQYF; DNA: TGTGCCAGCAGACCGGGGTGGGGAGGGATCTACGAGCAGTACTTC
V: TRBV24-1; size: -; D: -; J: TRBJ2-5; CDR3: CATSVSDQETQYF; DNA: TGTGCCACCAGTGTTTCGGACCAAGAGACCCAGTACTTC
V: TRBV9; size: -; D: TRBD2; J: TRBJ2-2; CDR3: CASSGLAVGELFF; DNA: TGTGCCAGCAGCGGCCTAGCGGTCGGGGAGCTGTTTTTT
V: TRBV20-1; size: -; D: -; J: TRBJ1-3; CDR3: CSASRTSGNTIYF; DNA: TGCAGTGCTAGTAGAACTTCTGGAAACACCATATATTTT
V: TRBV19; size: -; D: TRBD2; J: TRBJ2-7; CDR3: CASSLGGTSYEQYF; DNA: TGTGCCAGTTCCCTGGGGGGGACCTCCTACGAGCAGTACTTC
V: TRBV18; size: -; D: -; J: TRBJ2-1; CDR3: CASSPLQGLGLDNEQFF; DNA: TGTGCCAGCTCACCTTTACAGGGCCTAGGCCTCGACAATGAGCAGTTCTTC
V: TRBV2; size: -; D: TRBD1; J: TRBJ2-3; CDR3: CASRTDRVTQYF; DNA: TGTGCCAGCAGAACTGACAGGGTTACGCAGTATTTT
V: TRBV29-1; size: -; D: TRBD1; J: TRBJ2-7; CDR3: CSVEDWGQGSYEQYF; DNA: TGCAGCGTTGAAGATTGGGGACAGGGTTCCTACGAGCAGTACTTC